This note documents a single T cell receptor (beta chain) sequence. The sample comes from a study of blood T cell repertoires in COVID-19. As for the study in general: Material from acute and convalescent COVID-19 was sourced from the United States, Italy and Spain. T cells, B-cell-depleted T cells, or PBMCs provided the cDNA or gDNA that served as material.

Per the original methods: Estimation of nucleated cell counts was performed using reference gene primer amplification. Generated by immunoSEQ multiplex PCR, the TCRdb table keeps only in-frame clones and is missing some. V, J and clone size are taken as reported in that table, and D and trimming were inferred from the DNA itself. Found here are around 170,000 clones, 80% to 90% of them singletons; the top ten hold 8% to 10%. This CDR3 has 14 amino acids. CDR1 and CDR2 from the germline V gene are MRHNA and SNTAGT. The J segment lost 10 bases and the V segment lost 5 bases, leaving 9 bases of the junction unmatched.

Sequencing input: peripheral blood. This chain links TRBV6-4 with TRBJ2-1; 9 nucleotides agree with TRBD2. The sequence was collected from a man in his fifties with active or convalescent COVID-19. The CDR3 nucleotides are TGTGCCAGCAGTCGAGAATTTAGCGGGAGAGAGCAGTTCTTC. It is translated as CASSREFSGREQFF.